These 11 T cell receptor beta chains were sequenced from one sample in a study of cytomegalovirus exposure and HLA in healthy donors. Primers: 60 Vbeta forward and 13 Jbeta reverse. Data came from immunoSEQ multiplex PCR; TCRdb stores just in-frame clones and leaves some out. The repertoire consists of over 150,000 clones, with roughly 90% occurring once and the leading ten covering more than 0.2%. The sequenced material came from PBMCs. The receptors come from a girl in the first two years of life in good health and CMV-seronegative.

The CDR3: CASSPGISITGGANYGYTF. As DNA, the CDR3 is TGTGCCAGCTCACCCGGGATTTCGATAACAGGGGGCGCGAACTATGGCTACACCTTC. The rearrangement joins TRBV18 to TRBJ1-2; 9 nucleotides match TRBD1. CDR1 and CDR2 (germline): KGHSH, LQKENI. This CDR3 contains 19 residues. V lost 3 bases and J lost 2; bases outside the gene matches: 16.

The chain recombines TRBV7-2 with TRBJ2-1; D is unclear. The CDR3 consists of 12 residues. Trimming took 3 bases from V and 8 from J, leaving 8 bases between them. Germline V gene data show CDR1 as SGHTA and CDR2 as FQGNSA. CDR3 in amino acids: CASSFLVDEQFF. The CDR3 bases are TGTGCCAGCAGCTTTCTAGTGGATGAGCAGTTCTTC.

The chain employs TRBV6-1 and TRBJ2-1; tentatively, D is TRBD2 (6 bases). Germline-derived CDR1 and CDR2 are MNHNS and SASEGT. V lost 7 bases, J lost 1 base, and 14 bases lay in between. The length of the CDR3 is 15 residues. The chain's CDR3 is CASTLAESSYNEQFF. The CDR3 nucleotides read TGTGCCAGCACCTTAGCGGAGTCTTCCTACAATGAGCAGTTCTTC.

The chain combines TRBV30 with TRBJ2-5; 7 positions agree with TRBD2. Germline V gene lookup returns CDR1 GTSNPN and CDR2 SVGIG (reference sequence). This CDR3 comprises 13 residues. Germline trimming cut 3 bases from V and 2 bases from J; bases unmatched to any gene: 3. CDR3 bases: TGTGCCTGGAGGCGCGGGGGACAAGAGACCCAGTACTTC. It codes for CAWRRGGQETQYF.

This clone was counted between two and nine times. This sequence joins TRBV6-1 and TRBJ1-1, with a possible D match to TRBD1 (5 bases). The V and J ends lost 5 bases and 7 bases respectively, with 14 bases between them. Per germline, CDR1 MNHNS and CDR2 SASEGT. CDR3 length: 13 amino acids. The CDR3 is CASSQGKAIEAFF. The DNA of the CDR3 is TGTGCCAGCAGTCAGGGAAAGGCCATTGAAGCTTTCTTT.

The rearrangement uses TRBV10-1 and TRBJ2-5, with a possible D match to TRBD2 (6 bases). The J call is doubtful: the DNA matches TRBJ2-7 better. The CDR3 is 12 amino acids. Looked up from germline, CDR1 is WNHNN and CDR2 is SYGVQD (reference sequence). CDR3 region: CASSEAGHEQYF. The CDR3 DNA follows: TGCGCCAGCAGTGAGGCGGGGCACGAGCAGTACTTC.

The V call is TRBV11-2, the J call TRBJ2-1; 8 bases match TRBD2. This CDR3 comprises 15 residues. The germline gives CDR1 SGHAT, CDR2 FQNNGV. The V and J ends lost 5 bases and 5 bases, in that order; junction bases with no gene match: 8. CDR3 coding DNA: TGTGCCAGCAGCGGAGCTAGCGGGCCCCACAATGAGCAGTTCTTC. Its translation is CASSGASGPHNEQFF.

This clone has a handful of counts. The chain carries TRBV18 and TRBJ1-4; D is possibly TRBD1 (5 bases). The V and J ends lost 2 bases and 0 bases respectively, with 7 bases between them. The CDR3 contains 15 residues. The germline V gene has CDR1 KGHSH and CDR2 LQKENI. The CDR3 region has the DNA TGTGCCAGCTCACCAAGACAGTCAACTAATGAAAAACTGTTTTTT. Protein product: CASSPRQSTNEKLFF.

The rearrangement uses TRBV27 and TRBJ2-7; 7 bases are a match to TRBD2. V gave up 1 base and J gave up 2 bases; unmatched junction bases: 8. This CDR3 spans 16 amino acids. Germline CDR1 and CDR2: MNHEY and SMNVEV (reference sequence). CDR3 amino acids: CASSLFFSGATYEQYF. The CDR3 region has the DNA TGTGCCAGCAGTTTATTTTTCAGCGGGGCAACCTACGAGCAGTACTTC.

Note on this clone: This CDR3 is also generated by other DNA sequences in the sample. The gene calls are TRBV29-1 and TRBJ2-5; 11 nucleotides line up with TRBD2. CDR1 SQVTM and CDR2 ANQGSEA come from the germline V gene. V trimming: 4 bases; J trimming: 2 bases; junction bases outside the gene matches: 3. This CDR3 comprises 14 residues. This chain's CDR3 is CSVGLAGGQETQYF. CDR3 nucleotide sequence: TGCAGCGTTGGGCTAGCGGGGGGACAAGAGACCCAGTACTTC.

V is TRBV6-1 and J is TRBJ2-1; TRBD1 aligns across 8 bases. Germline V gives CDR1 MNHNS, CDR2 SASEGT. The CDR3 loop spans 14 amino acids. Trimming removed 7 bases from V and 7 bases from J; junction bases left unmatched: 9. CDR3 sequence (DNA): TGTGCCAGCACCGAGCAGGGGGCGCGGAATGAGCAGTTCTTC. It translates to CASTEQGARNEQFF.